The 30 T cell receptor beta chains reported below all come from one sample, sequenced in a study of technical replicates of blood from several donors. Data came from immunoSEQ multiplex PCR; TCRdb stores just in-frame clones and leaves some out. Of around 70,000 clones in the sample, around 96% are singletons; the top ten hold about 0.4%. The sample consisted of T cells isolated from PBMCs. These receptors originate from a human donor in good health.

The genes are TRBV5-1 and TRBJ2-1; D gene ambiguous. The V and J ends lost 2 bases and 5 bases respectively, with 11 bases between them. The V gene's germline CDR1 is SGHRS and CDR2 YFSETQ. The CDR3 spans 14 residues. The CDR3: CASSFSSSNNEQFF. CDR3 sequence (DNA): TGCGCCAGCAGCTTTTCCTCATCTAACAATGAGCAGTTCTTC.

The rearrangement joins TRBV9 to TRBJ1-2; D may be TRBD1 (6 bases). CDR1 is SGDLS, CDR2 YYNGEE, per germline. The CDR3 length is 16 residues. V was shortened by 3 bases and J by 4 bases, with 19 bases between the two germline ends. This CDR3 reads CASSASMSGASYGYTF. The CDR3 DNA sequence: TGTGCCAGCAGCGCCAGCATGTCAGGGGCCAGCTATGGCTACACCTTC.

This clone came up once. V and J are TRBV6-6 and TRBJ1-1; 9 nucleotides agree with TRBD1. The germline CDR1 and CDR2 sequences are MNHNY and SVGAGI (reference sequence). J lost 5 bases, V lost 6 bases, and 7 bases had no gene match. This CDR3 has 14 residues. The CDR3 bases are TGTGCCAGCAGAACCGGGACAGGGCGTACTGAAGCTTTCTTT. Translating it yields CASRTGTGRTEAFF.

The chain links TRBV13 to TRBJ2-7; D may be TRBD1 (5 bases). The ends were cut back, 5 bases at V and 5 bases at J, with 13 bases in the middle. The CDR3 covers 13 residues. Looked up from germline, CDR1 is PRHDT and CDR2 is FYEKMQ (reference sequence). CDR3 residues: CASSLAGFHEQYF. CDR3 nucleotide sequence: TGTGCCAGCAGCCTCGCAGGGTTCCACGAGCAGTACTTC.

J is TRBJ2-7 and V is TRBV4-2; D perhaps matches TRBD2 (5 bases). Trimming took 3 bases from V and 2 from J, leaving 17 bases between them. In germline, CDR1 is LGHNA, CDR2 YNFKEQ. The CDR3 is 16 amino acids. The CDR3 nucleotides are TGTGCCAGCAGCCATACCGACCCCCGGACTGCCTACGAGCAGTACTTC. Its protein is CASSHTDPRTAYEQYF.

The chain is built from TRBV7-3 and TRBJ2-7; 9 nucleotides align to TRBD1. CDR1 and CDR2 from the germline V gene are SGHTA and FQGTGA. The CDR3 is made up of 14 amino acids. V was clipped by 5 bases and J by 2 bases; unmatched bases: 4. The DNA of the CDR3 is TGTGCCAGCAGCCCAGGGGACAGGGCCTACGAGCAGTACTTC. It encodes CASSPGDRAYEQYF.

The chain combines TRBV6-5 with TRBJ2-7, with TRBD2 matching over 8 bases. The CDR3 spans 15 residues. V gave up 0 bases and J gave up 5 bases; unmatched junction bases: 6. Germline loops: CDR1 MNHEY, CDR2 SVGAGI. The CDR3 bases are TGTGCCAGCAGTTACTCTTGGACTAGCCACCACGAGCAGTACTTC. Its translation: CASSYSWTSHHEQYF.

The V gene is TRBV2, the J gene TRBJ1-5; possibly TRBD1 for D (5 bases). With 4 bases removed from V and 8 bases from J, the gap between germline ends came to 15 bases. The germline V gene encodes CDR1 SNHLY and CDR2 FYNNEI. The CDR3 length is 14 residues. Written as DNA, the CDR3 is TGTGCCAGCAGTGGCCCCACAGGTCCGAAGCCCCAGCATTTT. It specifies CASSGPTGPKPQHF. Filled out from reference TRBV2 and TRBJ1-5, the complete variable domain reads EPEVTQTPSHQVTQMGQEVILRCVPISNHLYFYWYRQILGQKVEFLVSFYNNEISEKSEIFDDQFSVERPDGSNFTLKIRSTKLEDSAMYFCASSGPTGPKPQHFGDGTRLSIL.

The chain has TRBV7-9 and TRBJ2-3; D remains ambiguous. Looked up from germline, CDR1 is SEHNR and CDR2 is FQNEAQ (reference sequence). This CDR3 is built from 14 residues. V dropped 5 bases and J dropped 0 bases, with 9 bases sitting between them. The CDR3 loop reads CASSILTSTDTQYF. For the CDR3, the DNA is TGTGCCAGCAGCATCCTAACTAGCACAGATACGCAGTATTTT.

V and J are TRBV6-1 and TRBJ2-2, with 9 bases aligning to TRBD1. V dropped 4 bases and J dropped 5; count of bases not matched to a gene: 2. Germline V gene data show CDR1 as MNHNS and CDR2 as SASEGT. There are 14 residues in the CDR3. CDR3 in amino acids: CASSVGTGTGELFF. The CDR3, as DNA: TGTGCCAGCAGTGTGGGGACAGGGACCGGGGAGCTGTTTTTT.

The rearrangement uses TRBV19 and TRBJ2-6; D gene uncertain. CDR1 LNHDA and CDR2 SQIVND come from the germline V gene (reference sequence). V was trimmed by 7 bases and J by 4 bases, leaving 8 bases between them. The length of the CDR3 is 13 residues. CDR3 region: CASTVLGANVLTF. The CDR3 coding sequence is TGTGCCAGTACAGTGTTGGGGGCCAACGTCCTGACTTTC.

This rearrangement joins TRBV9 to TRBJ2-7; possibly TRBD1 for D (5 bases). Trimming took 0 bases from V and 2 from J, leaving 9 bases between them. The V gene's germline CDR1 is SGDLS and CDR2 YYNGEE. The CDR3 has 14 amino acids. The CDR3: CASSVATGTYEQYF. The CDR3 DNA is TGTGCCAGCAGCGTAGCTACAGGTACCTACGAGCAGTACTTC. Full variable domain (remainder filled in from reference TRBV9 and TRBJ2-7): DSGVTQTPKHLITATGQRVTLRCSPRSGDLSVYWYQQSLDQGLQFLIQYYNGEERAKGNILERFSAQQFPDLHSELNLSSLELGDSALYFCASSVATGTYEQYFGPGTRLTVT.

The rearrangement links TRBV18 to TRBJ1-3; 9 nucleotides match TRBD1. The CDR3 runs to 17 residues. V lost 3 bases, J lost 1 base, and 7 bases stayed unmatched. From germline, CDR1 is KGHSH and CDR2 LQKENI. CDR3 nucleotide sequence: TGTGCCAGCTCACCCGGGACAGGGAGGGCATCTGGAAACACCATATATTTT. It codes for CASSPGTGRASGNTIYF.

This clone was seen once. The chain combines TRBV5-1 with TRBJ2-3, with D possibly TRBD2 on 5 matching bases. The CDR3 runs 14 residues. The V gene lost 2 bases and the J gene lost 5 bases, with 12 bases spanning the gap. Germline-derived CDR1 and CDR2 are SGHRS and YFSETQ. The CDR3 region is CASSFSGSRDTQYF. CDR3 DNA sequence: TGCGCCAGCAGCTTCTCGGGGAGTCGAGATACGCAGTATTTT.

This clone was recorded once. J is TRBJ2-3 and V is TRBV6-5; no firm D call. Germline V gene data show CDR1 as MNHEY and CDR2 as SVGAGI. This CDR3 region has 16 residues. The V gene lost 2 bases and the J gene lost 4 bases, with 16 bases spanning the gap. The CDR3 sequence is CASSYTLNVAADTQYF. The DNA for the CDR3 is TGTGCCAGCAGTTACACCTTGAATGTGGCCGCAGATACGCAGTATTTT.

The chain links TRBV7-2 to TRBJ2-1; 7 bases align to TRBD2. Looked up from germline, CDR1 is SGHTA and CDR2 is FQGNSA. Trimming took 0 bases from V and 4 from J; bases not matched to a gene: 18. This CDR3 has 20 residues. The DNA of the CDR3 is TGTGCCAGCAGCTTAGCCGGACTAGGAGTTTATATTGGGAGGTACAATGAGCAGTTCTTC. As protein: CASSLAGLGVYIGRYNEQFF.

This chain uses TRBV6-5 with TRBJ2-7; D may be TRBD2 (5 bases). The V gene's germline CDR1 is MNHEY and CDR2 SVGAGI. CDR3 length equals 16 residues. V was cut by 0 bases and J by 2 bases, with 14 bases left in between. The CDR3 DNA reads TGTGCCAGCAGTTACTCGACTAACCCGCTGGCCTACGAGCAGTACTTC. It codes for CASSYSTNPLAYEQYF.

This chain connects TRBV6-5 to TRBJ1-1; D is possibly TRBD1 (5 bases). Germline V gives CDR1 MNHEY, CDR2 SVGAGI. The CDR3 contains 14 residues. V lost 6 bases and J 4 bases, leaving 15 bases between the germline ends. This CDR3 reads CASRPRVGITEAFF. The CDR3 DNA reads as TGTGCCAGCAGGCCCAGGGTAGGGATCACTGAAGCTTTCTTT.

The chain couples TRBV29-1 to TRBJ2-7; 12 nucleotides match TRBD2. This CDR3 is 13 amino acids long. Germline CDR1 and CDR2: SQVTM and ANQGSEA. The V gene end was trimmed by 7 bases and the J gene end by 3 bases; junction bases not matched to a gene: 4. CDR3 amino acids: CSALTSGSYEQYF. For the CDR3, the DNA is TGCAGCGCCCTGACTAGCGGGAGCTACGAGCAGTACTTC.

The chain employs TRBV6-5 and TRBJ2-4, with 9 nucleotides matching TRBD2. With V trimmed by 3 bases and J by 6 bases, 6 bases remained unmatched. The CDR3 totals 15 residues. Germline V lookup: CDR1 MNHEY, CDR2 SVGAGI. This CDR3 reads CASSYHSSGANIQYF. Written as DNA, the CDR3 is TGTGCCAGCAGTTATCATTCTAGCGGGGCAAACATTCAGTACTTC.

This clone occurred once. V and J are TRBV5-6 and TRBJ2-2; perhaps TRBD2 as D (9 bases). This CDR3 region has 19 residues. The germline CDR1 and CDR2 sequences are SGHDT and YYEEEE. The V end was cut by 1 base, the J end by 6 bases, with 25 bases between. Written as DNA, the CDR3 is TGTGCCAGCAGCTTGTTTTTCGGCGGGCTAGCGGGACAGGCCGGGGAGCTGTTTTTT. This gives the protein CASSLFFGGLAGQAGELFF.

For the CDR3, the DNA is TGTGCCTGGGGTCCGTCTGCCTACCCTAGCACAGATACGCAGTATTTT. This codes for CAWGPSAYPSTDTQYF. The chain recombines TRBV30 with TRBJ2-3; D is unresolved. This CDR3 contains 16 residues. Germline lookup yields CDR1 GTSNPN and CDR2 SVGIG (reference sequence). V was trimmed by 5 bases and J by 0 bases, leaving 18 bases between them.

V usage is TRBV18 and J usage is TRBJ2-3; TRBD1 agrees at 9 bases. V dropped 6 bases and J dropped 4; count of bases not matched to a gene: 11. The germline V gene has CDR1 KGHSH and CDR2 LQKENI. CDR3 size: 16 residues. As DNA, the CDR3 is TGTGCCAGCTCTCTCAGCGGGACAGGGTACGCAGATACGCAGTATTTT. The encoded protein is CASSLSGTGYADTQYF.

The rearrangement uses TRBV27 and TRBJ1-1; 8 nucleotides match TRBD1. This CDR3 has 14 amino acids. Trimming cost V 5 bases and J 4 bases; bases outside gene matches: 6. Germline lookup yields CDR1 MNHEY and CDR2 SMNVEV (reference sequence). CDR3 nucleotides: TGTGCCAGCAGTCTCCAGGGGGCTGGCACTGAAGCTTTCTTT. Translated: CASSLQGAGTEAFF.

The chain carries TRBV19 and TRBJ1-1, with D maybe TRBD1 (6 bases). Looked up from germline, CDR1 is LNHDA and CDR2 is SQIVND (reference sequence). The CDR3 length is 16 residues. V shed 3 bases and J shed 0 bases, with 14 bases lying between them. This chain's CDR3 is CASSIAGTLMNTEAFF. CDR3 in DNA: TGTGCCAGTAGTATCGCCGGGACACTCATGAACACTGAAGCTTTCTTT.

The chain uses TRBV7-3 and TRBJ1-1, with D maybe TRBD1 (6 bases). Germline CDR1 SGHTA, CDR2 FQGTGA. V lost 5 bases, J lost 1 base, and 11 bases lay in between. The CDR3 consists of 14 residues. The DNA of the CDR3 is TGTGCCAGCAGCCTAGGGACAACGAACACTGAAGCTTTCTTT. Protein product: CASSLGTTNTEAFF.

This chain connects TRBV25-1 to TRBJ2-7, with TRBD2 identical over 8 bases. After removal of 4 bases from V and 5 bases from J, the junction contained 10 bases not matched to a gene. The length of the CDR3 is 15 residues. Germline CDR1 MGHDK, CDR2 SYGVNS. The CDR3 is CASSGFSGMWNEQYF. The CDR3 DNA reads TGTGCCAGCAGTGGGTTTAGCGGGATGTGGAACGAGCAGTACTTC.

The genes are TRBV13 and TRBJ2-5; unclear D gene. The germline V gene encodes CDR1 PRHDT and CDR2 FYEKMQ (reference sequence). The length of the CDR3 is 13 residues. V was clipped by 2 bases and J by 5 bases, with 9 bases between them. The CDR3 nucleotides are TGTGCCAGCAGCTTACGGGTCTCGGAGACCCAGTACTTC. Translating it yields CASSLRVSETQYF.

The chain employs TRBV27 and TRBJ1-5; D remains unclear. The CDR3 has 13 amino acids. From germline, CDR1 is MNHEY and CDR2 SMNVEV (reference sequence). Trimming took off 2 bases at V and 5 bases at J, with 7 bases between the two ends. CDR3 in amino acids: CASSLREHQPQHF. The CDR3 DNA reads TGTGCCAGCAGTTTACGGGAACATCAGCCCCAGCATTTT.

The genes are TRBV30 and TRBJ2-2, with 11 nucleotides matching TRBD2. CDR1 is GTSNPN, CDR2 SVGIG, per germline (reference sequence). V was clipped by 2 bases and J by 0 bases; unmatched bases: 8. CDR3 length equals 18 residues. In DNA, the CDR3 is TGTGCCTGGAGTTCCCTGACTAGCGGGGCAGCGAACACCGGGGAGCTGTTTTTT. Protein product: CAWSSLTSGAANTGELFF.